This T cell receptor (beta chain) comes out of a study of breast tumors, draining lymph nodes, adjacent tissues. Study-level findings and limits: Findings are consistent with lymph node origin and intratumoral expansion of most tumor T cells. Data only fit, rather than demonstrated, lymph node origin of most tumor T cells.

The V and J ends lost 4 bases and 5 bases respectively, with 9 bases between them. Germline lookup yields CDR1 WSHSY and CDR2 SAAADI. This CDR3 comprises 12 residues. One entry per CDR3 protein results from TCRdb running MiXCR on the multiplex PCR reads. The data hold over 20,000 distinct CDR3 sequences, with around two thirds observed a single time. In regard to this clonotype: Antigen: not known.

What was sequenced was tumor-adjacent breast tissue. The TCR originated in a female donor with breast cancer. Some clones in this sample may be carry-over from other donors' samples. The chain employs TRBV10-2 and TRBJ2-7; the D gene is possibly TRBD2 (5 bases). In DNA form, the CDR3 reads TGCGCCAGCAGTGTTATCGGGGACGAGCAGTACTTC. It is translated as CASSVIGDEQYF.